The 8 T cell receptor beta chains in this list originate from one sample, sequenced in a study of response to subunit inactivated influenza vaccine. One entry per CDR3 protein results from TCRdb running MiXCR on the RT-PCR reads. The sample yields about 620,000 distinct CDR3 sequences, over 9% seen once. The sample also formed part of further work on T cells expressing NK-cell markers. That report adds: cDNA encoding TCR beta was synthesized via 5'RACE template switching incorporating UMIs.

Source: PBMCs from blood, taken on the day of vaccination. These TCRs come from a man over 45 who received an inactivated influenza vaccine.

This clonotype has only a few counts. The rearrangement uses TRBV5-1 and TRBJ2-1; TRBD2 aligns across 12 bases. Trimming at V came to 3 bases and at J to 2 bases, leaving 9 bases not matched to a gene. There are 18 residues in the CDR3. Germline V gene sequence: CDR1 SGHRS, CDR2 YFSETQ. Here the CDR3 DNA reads TGCGCCAGCAGCTGGGCTAGCGGGAGGGATATTACCTACAATGAGCAGTTCTTC. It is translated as CASSWASGRDITYNEQFF.

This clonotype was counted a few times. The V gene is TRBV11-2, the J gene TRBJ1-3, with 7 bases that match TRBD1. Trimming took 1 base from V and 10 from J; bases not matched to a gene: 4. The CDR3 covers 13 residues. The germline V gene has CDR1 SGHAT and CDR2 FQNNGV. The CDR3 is CASSLGLDRTIYF. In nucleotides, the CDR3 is TGTGCCAGCAGCTTAGGATTGGACAGGACCATATATTTT.

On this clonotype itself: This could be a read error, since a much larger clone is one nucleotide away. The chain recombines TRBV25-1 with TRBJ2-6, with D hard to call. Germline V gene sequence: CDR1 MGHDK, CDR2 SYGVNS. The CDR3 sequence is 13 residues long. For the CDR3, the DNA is TGTGCCTGCAGTATCTCTGGGGCCAACGTCCTGACTTTC. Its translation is CACSISGANVLTF.

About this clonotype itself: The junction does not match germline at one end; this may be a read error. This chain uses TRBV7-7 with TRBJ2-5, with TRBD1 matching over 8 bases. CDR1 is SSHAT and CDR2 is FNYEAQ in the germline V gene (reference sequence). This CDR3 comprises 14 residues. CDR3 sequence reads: CASSSTGVGETQYF. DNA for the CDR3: TGTGCTAGCAGCTCGACAGGGGTCGGTGAGACCCAGTACTTC.

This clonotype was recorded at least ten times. CDR3 in amino acids: CASSLAIGQAYGYTF. The CDR3, as DNA: TGTGCCAGCAGCTTAGCTATTGGACAGGCCTATGGCTACACCTTC. The chain joins TRBV7-6 to TRBJ1-2; TRBD1 matches 7 bases. This CDR3 comprises 15 residues. Looked up from germline, CDR1 is SGHVS and CDR2 is FNYEAQ. The V gene end was trimmed by 0 bases and the J gene end by 4 bases; junction bases not matched to a gene: 5.

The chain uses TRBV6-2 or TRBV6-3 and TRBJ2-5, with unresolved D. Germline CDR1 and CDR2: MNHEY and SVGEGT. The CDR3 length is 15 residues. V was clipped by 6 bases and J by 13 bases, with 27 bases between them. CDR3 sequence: CASRALEGVGPTPYF. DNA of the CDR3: TGTGCCAGCAGGGCCTTGGAAGGCGTCGGCCCAACTCCGTACTTC.

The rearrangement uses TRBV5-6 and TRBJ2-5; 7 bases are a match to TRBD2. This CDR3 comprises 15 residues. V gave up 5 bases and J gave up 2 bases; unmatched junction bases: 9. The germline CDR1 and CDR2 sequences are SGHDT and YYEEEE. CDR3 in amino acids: CASSRRPAGQETQYF. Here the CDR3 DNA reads TGTGCCAGCAGTCGCAGGCCAGCGGGGCAAGAGACCCAGTACTTC.

CDR3 bases: TGCAGTGTTACGGGACAGGGAAAGCCCCAGCATTTT. Translated: CSVTGQGKPQHF. The chain joins TRBV20-1 to TRBJ1-5, with 9 positions matching TRBD1. The CDR3 spans 12 residues. The germline gives CDR1 DFQATT, CDR2 SNEGSKA (reference sequence). With V trimmed by 7 bases and J by 8 bases, 6 bases remained unmatched.